Shown below are 27 T cell receptor beta chains from a single sample sequenced in a study of regulatory T cells in long-lasting Graves disease (dated by TCRdb to the early 2020s). The library relied on multiplex PCR. Sequencing used an Illumina HiSeq 4000. To build TCR beta libraries, CDR3 regions were amplified by Arm-PCR using iRepertoire HTBI primers. TCRdb reanalyzed the raw reads on its own, using fastp at Q25 for trimming and MiXCR for clone calling, and kept in-frame beta chains. Identical CDR3 proteins give one entry, which carries the most common genes and DNA. The sample includes approximately 210,000 distinct CDR3 sequences, with roughly 18% observed a single time. The ten largest account for approximately 20% of the sample. The time point label for this specimen denotes: newly diagnosed GD, antithyroid drugs for less than 3 months. RNA was extracted from PBMCs in TRIzol for both TCR sequencing and RNA sequencing.

Sequenced here: peripheral blood mononuclear cells (PBMCs), sampled at new diagnosis, from a patient treated with antithyroid drugs. The origin of the receptors is a female donor with Graves disease.

This clonotype occurred many times. This chain connects TRBV2 to TRBJ2-1; either TRBD1 or TRBD2 may fit D (5 bases each). The CDR3 loop spans 14 amino acids. The germline gives CDR1 SNHLY, CDR2 FYNNEI. V lost 3 bases to trimming and J lost 1 base, with 7 bases between them. DNA of the CDR3: TGTGCCAGCAGTGAGGGACCTTCCTACAATGAGCAGTTCTTC. It specifies CASSEGPSYNEQFF.

This clonotype was seen repeatedly, ten times or more. The chain carries TRBV12-3 or TRBV12-4 and TRBJ1-1; TRBD1 is a possible D gene (5 bases). The length of the CDR3 is 13 residues. Deletions cut 2 bases from V and 4 bases from J, with 8 bases between. DNA for the CDR3: TGTGCCAGCAGTTTATTCGGGGGCACTGAAGCTTTCTTT. Protein sequence: CASSLFGGTEAFF.

The chain recombines TRBV12-5 with TRBJ2-2, with 12 nucleotides matching TRBD2. This CDR3 contains 15 residues. The germline V gene encodes CDR1 LGHNT and CDR2 FRNRAP. Trimming at V came to 9 bases and at J to 5 bases, leaving 7 bases not matched to a gene. The CDR3 DNA reads TGTGCTAGCTCCTTCGGACTAGCGGGGACCGGGGAGCTGTTTTTT. This encodes CASSFGLAGTGELFF.

The V gene is TRBV29-1, the J gene TRBJ1-2; D not certain. Germline CDR1 SQVTM, CDR2 ANQGSEA. This CDR3 has 13 amino acids. V was clipped by 3 bases and J by 8 bases, with 16 bases between them. CDR3 sequence: CSVDSGKTMGYTF. CDR3 coding DNA: TGCAGCGTTGATTCGGGAAAAACTATGGGCTACACCTTC.

There are many counts of this clonotype. The chain recombines TRBV6-2 or TRBV6-3 with TRBJ2-3; D ambiguous. The CDR3 has 10 amino acids. CDR1 and CDR2 from the germline V gene are MNHEY and SVGEGT. V was cut by 10 bases and J by 8 bases, with 10 bases left in between. The CDR3 coding sequence is TGTGCCACCATTACTCTTACGCAGTATTTT. Translation: CATITLTQYF.

On this clonotype: This may come from a read error, since a much larger clone is one base off. This chain links TRBV12-3 or TRBV12-4 with TRBJ2-1; 9 nucleotides match TRBD2. The CDR3 is 14 residues long. V lost 6 bases and J lost 6; bases outside the gene matches: 6. The CDR3 DNA sequence: TGTGCCAGCAGGCGGGCTAGCGGGGCCAATGAGCAGTTCTTC. It translates to CASRRASGANEQFF.

This clonotype was observed at least ten times. The chain uses TRBV28 and TRBJ1-5; D not resolved. Germline CDR1 is MDHEN and CDR2 is SYDVKM. This CDR3 contains 15 residues. The germline V and J ends were trimmed by 7 bases and 2 bases, with 15 bases remaining between them. CDR3 protein: CASNHIQERNQPQHF. For the CDR3, the DNA is TGTGCCAGCAACCACATACAAGAGCGCAATCAGCCCCAGCATTTT.

This clonotype has at least ten counts. The chain couples TRBV12-3 or TRBV12-4 to TRBJ2-7; 9 nucleotides agree with TRBD2. The CDR3 totals 15 residues. V lost 5 bases to trimming and J lost 6 bases; unmatched junction nucleotides: 11. CDR3 DNA: TGTGCCAGCAGTCCCCTAGTGGCGGGAGGGCGCGAGCAGTACTTC. It is translated as CASSPLVAGGREQYF.

This clonotype was seen many times. The chain uses TRBV11-2 and TRBJ2-3; 7 nucleotides match TRBD2. V shed 5 bases, J shed 4 bases, and the junction held 15 bases outside the gene matches. Per germline, CDR1 SGHAT and CDR2 FQNNGV. There are 17 residues in the CDR3. CDR3 residues: CASSQRVGREDSDTQYF. The CDR3 nucleotides read TGTGCCAGCAGCCAGCGGGTGGGTCGGGAGGATTCAGATACGCAGTATTTT.

This clonotype was recorded many times. This rearrangement joins TRBV10-3 to TRBJ1-1; no clear D. This CDR3 has 15 residues. CDR1 is ENHRY and CDR2 is SYGVKD in the germline V gene. Trimming cost V 0 bases and J 3 bases, with 11 bases left between them. CDR3 protein: CAISESGGGDTEAFF. In DNA, the CDR3 is TGTGCCATCAGTGAGTCGGGAGGCGGGGACACTGAAGCTTTCTTT.

This clonotype has at least ten counts. The chain employs TRBV13 and TRBJ1-2; the D gene is possibly TRBD1 (5 bases). Trimming left V 2 bases short and J 7 bases short, with 14 bases between. The CDR3 consists of 14 residues. The germline gives CDR1 PRHDT, CDR2 FYEKMQ (reference sequence). The CDR3 spells CASSLPPGQGGYTF. CDR3 nucleotides: TGTGCCAGCAGCTTACCCCCCGGACAAGGTGGCTACACCTTC.

This clonotype was recorded at least ten times. The chain employs TRBV7-2 and TRBJ2-5; D gene ambiguous. The CDR3 has 12 amino acids. Germline V CDR1 and CDR2: SGHTA, FQGNSA. Trimming pared 1 base from V and 5 bases from J, leaving 5 bases between. The CDR3 DNA sequence: TGTGCCAGCAGCTTAGTGGTTGAGACCCAGTACTTC. Translated: CASSLVVETQYF.

V usage is TRBV7-9 and J usage is TRBJ2-7, with TRBD1 matching 7 bases. This CDR3 comprises 14 residues. The V and J ends lost 3 bases and 2 bases, in that order; junction bases with no gene match: 4. CDR1 and CDR2 from the germline V gene are SEHNR and FQNEAQ (reference sequence). The CDR3 protein is CASSFAQGAYEQYF. CDR3 DNA sequence: TGTGCCAGCAGCTTCGCCCAGGGGGCCTACGAGCAGTACTTC.

This clonotype came up many times. This chain links TRBV20-1 with TRBJ1-2; TRBD1 is a possible D gene (5 bases). V was shortened by 2 bases and J by 6 bases, with 10 bases between the two germline ends. CDR3 length: 12 amino acids. Germline V lookup: CDR1 DFQATT, CDR2 SNEGSKA (reference sequence). CDR3 sequence (DNA): TGCAGTGCTAGATTCTCGGGACATGGCTACACCTTC. Translated, it gives CSARFSGHGYTF.

This chain joins TRBV20-1 and TRBJ2-1; 9 bases are shared with TRBD2. CDR3 length: 14 amino acids. The germline CDR1 and CDR2 sequences are DFQATT and SNEGSKA (reference sequence). V shed 5 bases and J 0 bases; nucleotides not matched to a gene: 2. The CDR3 DNA sequence: TGCAGTGCTGATAGCGGGAGCTCCTACAATGAGCAGTTCTTC. Its protein is CSADSGSSYNEQFF.

Details on this clonotype: The junction and the germline gene differ at one end; a read error may be behind it. This chain uses TRBV20-1 with TRBJ1-6, with TRBD1 matching 9 bases. The CDR3 covers 16 residues. The germline CDR1 and CDR2 sequences are DFQATT and SNEGSKA (reference sequence). CDR3 DNA: TGCAGTGCTAGTGACCCCGGGACAGGGACTAATCCACCCCTCCACTTT. Amino acid sequence: CSASDPGTGTNPPLHF.

The table lists this clonotype with many counts. The chain joins TRBV4-1 to TRBJ2-5; possibly TRBD2 for D (6 bases). The CDR3 extends over 17 amino acids. Germline V gene lookup returns CDR1 MGHRA and CDR2 YSYEKL. V was clipped by 3 bases and J by 2 bases, with 19 bases between them. The CDR3 here is CASSQYRRREMQETQYF. The CDR3 DNA reads as TGCGCCAGCAGCCAGTATAGGAGGAGGGAGATGCAAGAGACCCAGTACTTC.

This clonotype has a count of ten or more. V and J are TRBV7-2 and TRBJ2-1; TRBD1 is a possible D gene (5 bases). V was pared by 7 bases and J by 8 bases, with 15 bases between. There are 13 residues in the CDR3. Germline V lookup: CDR1 SGHTA, CDR2 FQGNSA. CDR3 bases: TGTGCCAGCAAATTTACAGGTATCGATGAGCAGTTCTTC. Its translation: CASKFTGIDEQFF.

This clonotype was seen many times. The rearrangement links TRBV5-1 to TRBJ2-1; TRBD2 might be the D (5 bases). Germline lookup yields CDR1 SGHRS and CDR2 YFSETQ. The CDR3 runs to 13 residues. The V end was cut by 3 bases, the J end by 4 bases, with 8 bases between. The CDR3 nucleotides read TGCGCCAGCAGCTGGACGGGGTACAATGAGCAGTTCTTC. It is translated as CASSWTGYNEQFF. Looking up the rest from reference TRBV5-1 and TRBJ2-1 gives the full variable domain: KAGVTQTPRYLIKTRGQQVTLSCSPISGHRSVSWYQQTPGQGLQFLFEYFSETQRNKGNFPGRFSGRQFSNSRSEMNVSTLELGDSALYLCASSWTGYNEQFFGPGTRLTVL.

This clonotype was found many times. V and J are TRBV20-1 and TRBJ1-5, with D uncertain. Germline assignment: CDR1 DFQATT and CDR2 SNEGSKA (reference sequence). V lost 2 bases to trimming and J lost 3 bases, with 5 bases between them. This CDR3 has 12 amino acids. CDR3 in amino acids: CSARKFNQPQHF. The DNA for the CDR3 is TGCAGTGCTAGAAAATTCAATCAGCCCCAGCATTTT.

The chain is built from TRBV9 and TRBJ2-3; 13 nucleotides match TRBD2. The J call could be wrong; TRBJ2-5 is a better fit for the DNA end. CDR1 SGDLS and CDR2 YYNGEE come from the germline V gene. This CDR3 is 16 amino acids long. Here the CDR3 DNA reads TGTGCCAGCAGTTCGAGGACTAGCGGGAGTCCGGAGACCCAGTACTTC. Protein product: CASSSRTSGSPETQYF.

This clonotype was seen repeatedly, ten times or more. J is TRBJ1-1 and V is TRBV3-1; D is unclear. V was shortened by 1 base and J by 0 bases, with 6 bases between the two germline ends. The germline V gene has CDR1 LGHDT and CDR2 YNNKEL (reference sequence). This CDR3 contains 14 residues. The CDR3 protein is CASSQGRLNTEAFF. CDR3 nucleotide sequence: TGTGCCAGCAGCCAAGGACGTTTGAACACTGAAGCTTTCTTT.

This clonotype was found many times. The rearrangement joins TRBV6-1 to TRBJ1-2, with a tentative D call TRBD1 (5 bases). Germline lookup yields CDR1 MNHNS and CDR2 SASEGT. The CDR3 runs to 12 residues. V lost 5 bases and J lost 5, with 9 bases in between. CDR3 protein: CASSPQGYGYTF. CDR3 nucleotide sequence: TGTGCCAGCAGTCCCCAGGGTTATGGCTACACCTTC.

This clonotype was found a few times. V is TRBV2 and J is TRBJ2-1; 14 bases are a match to TRBD2. The CDR3 is 19 residues long. CDR1 and CDR2 (germline): SNHLY, FYNNEI. V dropped 6 bases and J dropped 1; count of bases not matched to a gene: 11. CDR3 in DNA: TGTGCCAGCAGCGTAGAGGGGACTAGCGGGAGCAAGTCCTACAATGAGCAGTTCTTC. Translation: CASSVEGTSGSKSYNEQFF.

This clonotype was detected many times. The CDR3 here is CASSWVNTEAFF. The CDR3 nucleotides are TGTGCCAGTAGTTGGGTGAACACTGAAGCTTTCTTT. J is TRBJ1-1 and V is TRBV19; D uncertain. The CDR3 sequence is 12 residues long. V shed 5 bases and J shed 0 bases, with 4 bases lying between them. Per germline, CDR1 LNHDA and CDR2 SQIVND (reference sequence).

This clonotype was detected only a few times. This likely reflects a read error, since a far larger clone is one base away. V usage is TRBV11-2 and J usage is TRBJ1-1, with a weak D call TRBD1 (5 bases). V was shortened by 6 bases and J by 2 bases, with 13 bases between the two germline ends. Germline assignment: CDR1 SGHAT and CDR2 FQNNGV. This CDR3 contains 14 residues. The CDR3 loop is CASRIRGSNTEAFF. The CDR3 DNA is TGTGCCAGCAGAATACGGGGGAGTAACACTGAAGCTTTCTTT. Full variable domain (outside the CDR3, taken from reference TRBV11-2 and TRBJ1-1): EAGVAQSPRYKIIEKRQSVAFWCNPISGHATLYWYQQILGQGPKLLIQFQNNGVVDDSQLPKDRFSAERLKGVDSTLKIQPAKLEDSAVYLCASRIRGSNTEAFFGQGTRLTVV.

Comments on this clonotype: One junction end does not reproduce the germline sequence, and a read error may be involved. This chain uses TRBV19 with TRBJ2-1, with TRBD2 identical over 15 bases. Germline lookup yields CDR1 LNHDA and CDR2 SQIVND (reference sequence). The CDR3 is made up of 14 amino acids. CDR3 in amino acids: CASRGLAGGREQLF. DNA of the CDR3: TGTGCCAGTAGGGGACTAGCGGGAGGTCGAGAGCAGCTCTTC.